Each of the 32 T cell receptor beta chains below was sequenced from the same sample in a study of blood T cell repertoires in COVID-19. Clones were read by immunoSEQ multiplex PCR, and TCRdb kept only the in-frame ones, dropping some. The sample lists about 250,000 clones, 90% occurring once. The sample taken for sequencing was peripheral blood. The receptors here all came from an older woman with COVID-19, enrolled during active disease.

This clone was recorded once. The CDR3 sequence: CASSRSWSSYEQYF. The CDR3 nucleotides read TGTGCCAGCAGTAGGTCCTGGAGCTCCTACGAGCAGTACTTC. The genes are TRBV27 and TRBJ2-7; D unresolved. The CDR3 spans 14 residues. In germline, CDR1 is MNHEY, CDR2 SMNVEV (reference sequence). With 5 bases removed from V and 0 bases from J, the gap between germline ends came to 11 bases.

J is TRBJ1-1 and V is TRBV19, with D perhaps TRBD1 (6 bases). Germline V gives CDR1 LNHDA, CDR2 SQIVND (reference sequence). The CDR3 is 14 residues long. V lost 5 bases, J lost 4 bases, and 14 bases lay in between. CDR3 sequence: CASSSRGFGTEAFF. Here the CDR3 DNA reads TGTGCCAGTAGTTCCAGGGGTTTCGGCACTGAAGCTTTCTTT.

The genes are TRBV25-1 and TRBJ2-2; D is undetermined. The germline CDR1 and CDR2 sequences are MGHDK and SYGVNS. The V end lost 1 base, the J end lost 5 bases, and 11 bases lay between the germline ends. The CDR3 is 15 residues long. The CDR3 protein is CASSEFDLITGELFF. The DNA for the CDR3 is TGTGCCAGCAGTGAATTTGACTTAATTACCGGGGAGCTGTTTTTT.

The V call is TRBV6-1, the J call TRBJ1-5; 10 nucleotides line up with TRBD1. From germline, CDR1 is MNHNS and CDR2 SASEGT. This CDR3 region has 16 residues. Trimming cost V 1 base and J 7 bases; bases outside gene matches: 7. In nucleotides, the CDR3 is TGTGCCAGCAGTGAAGAGACAGGGGGCGAGTTCCAGCCCCAGCATTTT. Translating gives CASSEETGGEFQPQHF.

V is TRBV29-1 and J is TRBJ1-2; D uncertain. Looked up from germline, CDR1 is SQVTM and CDR2 is ANQGSEA. The CDR3 runs to 11 residues. The chain's CDR3 is CISYGNYGYTF. The CDR3 DNA reads TGCATCTCTTACGGGAACTATGGCTACACCTTC.

CDR3 coding DNA: TGTGCCAGCAGCCAACGCCAGGGCTACACCTTC. Its translation: CASSQRQGYTF. The rearrangement joins TRBV11-2 to TRBJ1-2; no clear D. In germline, CDR1 is SGHAT, CDR2 FQNNGV. The CDR3 spans 11 residues. The V gene lost 5 bases and the J gene lost 8 bases, with 9 bases spanning the gap.

The rearrangement links TRBV7-2 to TRBJ1-2, with a weak D call TRBD1 (5 bases). The ends were cut back, 2 bases at V and 3 bases at J, with 7 bases in the middle. Germline CDR1 and CDR2: SGHTA and FQGNSA. CDR3 length: 13 residues. The CDR3 loop reads CASSLRRDYGYTF. The DNA for the CDR3 is TGTGCCAGCAGCTTACGCAGGGACTATGGCTACACCTTC.

The chain is built from TRBV15 and TRBJ2-1, with TRBD2 matching 10 bases. Germline V gives CDR1 LNHNV, CDR2 YYDKDF (reference sequence). The V and J ends lost 5 bases and 6 bases, in that order; junction bases with no gene match: 13. The CDR3 is 17 residues long. The CDR3 DNA sequence: TGTGCCACCAGCGACAGACCCCAGCGGGGGGGCCCCAATGAGCAGTTCTTC. It specifies CATSDRPQRGGPNEQFF.

The J gene is TRBJ2-7, the V gene TRBV7-2; D possibly corresponds to TRBD1 (6 bases). Germline values: CDR1 SGHTA, CDR2 FQGNSA. The CDR3 is 12 amino acids. Trimming shortened V by 5 bases and J by 9 bases, and 14 bases separated the two germline ends. The CDR3 region has the DNA TGTGCCAGCAGCCCAGGACAGTGGGCGCAGTACTTC. It codes for CASSPGQWAQYF.

A single count supports this clone. The rearrangement uses TRBV11-2 and TRBJ1-2; TRBD1 is a possible D gene (5 bases). Per the germline V gene, CDR1 is SGHAT and CDR2 is FQNNGV. The CDR3 sequence is 14 residues long. V was cut by 4 bases and J by 5 bases, with 14 bases left in between. The DNA for the CDR3 is TGTGCCAGCAGCTCACCCGGGGGTGGATATGGCTACACCTTC. It is translated as CASSSPGGGYGYTF.

This clone has only one observation. The chain recombines TRBV18 with TRBJ1-1; no definite D call. CDR1 KGHSH and CDR2 LQKENI come from the germline V gene. Trimming shortened V by 3 bases and J by 5 bases, and 10 bases separated the two germline ends. The length of the CDR3 is 13 residues. The CDR3 sequence: CASSPRPETEAFF. Written as DNA, the CDR3 is TGTGCCAGCTCACCGCGCCCTGAGACTGAAGCTTTCTTT.

CDR3 protein: CASSFSVSPLHF. For the CDR3, the DNA is TGTGCCAGCAGTTTTTCTGTTTCACCCCTCCACTTT. The chain links TRBV28 to TRBJ1-6; no clear D gene. The CDR3 covers 12 residues. The germline CDR1 and CDR2 sequences are MDHEN and SYDVKM. Deletions cut 3 bases from V and 9 bases from J, with 6 bases between.

The gene calls are TRBV6-6 and TRBJ1-1; maybe TRBD1 (5 bases). Trimming pared 6 bases from V and 2 bases from J, leaving 7 bases between. There are 12 residues in the CDR3. Looked up from germline, CDR1 is MNHNY and CDR2 is SVGAGI (reference sequence). This chain's CDR3 is CASSQGNTEAFF. Written as DNA, the CDR3 is TGTGCCAGCAGCCAGGGTAACACTGAAGCTTTCTTT.

The genes are TRBV19 and TRBJ2-7; D gene ambiguous. CDR1 and CDR2 (germline): LNHDA, SQIVND (reference sequence). The CDR3 runs to 15 residues. With 10 bases removed from V and 2 bases from J, the gap between germline ends came to 21 bases. In DNA form, the CDR3 reads TGTGCCACCCGAGCCAACAAGGTTGGGCCCTACGAGCAGTACTTC. It yields the protein CATRANKVGPYEQYF.

This rearrangement joins TRBV5-4 to TRBJ2-2; the D gene is possibly TRBD1 (6 bases). The germline CDR1 and CDR2 sequences are SGHNT and YYREEE (reference sequence). V lost 3 bases and J lost 1, with 13 bases in between. CDR3 length: 16 amino acids. This CDR3 is CASSWTGQRNTGELFF. In DNA, the CDR3 is TGTGCCAGCAGCTGGACTGGACAGAGGAACACCGGGGAGCTGTTTTTT. Complete variable domain (other parts from reference TRBV5-4 and TRBJ2-2): ETGVTQSPTHLIKTRGQQVTLRCSSQSGHNTVSWYQQALGQGPQFIFQYYREEENGRGNFPPRFSGLQFPNYSSELNVNALELDDSALYLCASSWTGQRNTGELFFGEGSRLTVL.

The chain combines TRBV24-1 with TRBJ2-2, with 7 bases matching TRBD1. V shed 4 bases and J 2 bases; nucleotides not matched to a gene: 6. The CDR3 has 16 residues. Germline V lookup: CDR1 KGHDR, CDR2 SFDVKD. CDR3 in DNA: TGTGCCACCAGTGACGCAAGGACAGGCAACACCGGGGAGCTGTTTTTT. It yields the protein CATSDARTGNTGELFF.

This chain joins TRBV2 and TRBJ1-5, with 10 positions matching TRBD1. The V and J ends lost 3 bases and 9 bases, in that order; junction bases with no gene match: 8. Germline CDR1 is SNHLY and CDR2 is FYNNEI. The CDR3 runs to 15 residues. CDR3 sequence (DNA): TGTGCCAGCAGTGAGGGACAGGGGAACCTCGGGCCCCAGCATTTT. As protein: CASSEGQGNLGPQHF. Based on the CDR3 plus reference TRBV2 and TRBJ1-5, the full variable domain is EPEVTQTPSHQVTQMGQEVILRCVPISNHLYFYWYRQILGQKVEFLVSFYNNEISEKSEIFDDQFSVERPDGSNFTLKIRSTKLEDSAMYFCASSEGQGNLGPQHFGDGTRLSIL.

The chain combines TRBV13 with TRBJ1-1; a possible D gene is TRBD1 (5 bases). This CDR3 is 13 amino acids long. The V end lost 0 bases, the J end lost 11 bases, and 13 bases lay between the germline ends. Germline CDR1 PRHDT, CDR2 FYEKMQ (reference sequence). The CDR3 region is CASSLGIGTGAFF. The CDR3 DNA is TGTGCCAGCAGCTTAGGAATAGGGACTGGGGCTTTCTTT.

This clone has a single count. This chain joins TRBV4-3 and TRBJ2-1, with TRBD2 matching over 11 bases. CDR1 is LGHNA, CDR2 YSLEER, per germline. The junction had 8 bases not matched to a gene; V was cut back by 4 bases and J by 0 bases. This CDR3 is built from 18 residues. CDR3: CASSRGDSGGASYNEQFF. The CDR3 DNA reads TGCGCCAGCAGCCGAGGGGATAGCGGGGGGGCCTCCTACAATGAGCAGTTCTTC.

Written as DNA, the CDR3 is TGTGCCAGCAGCCCTGACAGGGGATTTGTTGAAAAACTGTTTTTT. Amino acid sequence: CASSPDRGFVEKLFF. The V gene is TRBV7-2, the J gene TRBJ1-4; 8 nucleotides match TRBD1. The CDR3 is made up of 15 amino acids. The junction had 9 bases not matched to a gene; V was cut back by 5 bases and J by 7 bases. Germline V gives CDR1 SGHTA, CDR2 FQGNSA.

The chain employs TRBV5-8 and TRBJ1-1; D is unresolved. The germline gives CDR1 SGHTS, CDR2 YDEGEE. The CDR3 length is 14 residues. V lost 0 bases and J lost 3, with 9 bases in between. The CDR3 DNA follows: TGTGCCAGCAGCTTGGCCCCTGGGCACACTGAAGCTTTCTTT. It codes for CASSLAPGHTEAFF.

V usage is TRBV27 and J usage is TRBJ1-4; a weak D match, TRBD1 (6 bases). Between the trimmed V and J ends, which lost 2 bases and 8 bases, there was a span of 12 bases. The CDR3 is 14 residues long. Germline CDR1 is MNHEY and CDR2 is SMNVEV (reference sequence). CDR3 in DNA: TGTGCCAGCAGTTTACGGGCAGGGGTCGAAAAACTGTTTTTT. It specifies CASSLRAGVEKLFF.

Details on this clone: The germline gene is not matched at one end of the junction; a read error may be the cause. This rearrangement joins TRBV19 to TRBJ2-7; D may be TRBD2 (5 bases). This CDR3 has 13 residues. Germline values: CDR1 LNHDA, CDR2 SQIVND (reference sequence). This CDR3 reads CAGRDPAELEQYF. As DNA, the CDR3 is TGTGCCGGTAGAGACCCAGCGGAATTGGAGCAGTACTTC.

This clone came up a few times. The V and J genes are TRBV6-2 or TRBV6-3 and TRBJ1-3; D not resolved. The V end was cut by 2 bases, the J end by 0 bases, with 17 bases between. The germline V gene encodes CDR1 MNHEY and CDR2 SVGEGT. The CDR3 is 18 residues long. CDR3 residues: CASSYPINSLRSGNTIYF. For the CDR3, the DNA is TGTGCCAGCAGTTACCCGATTAACAGTCTACGCTCTGGAAACACCATATATTTT.

The rearrangement joins TRBV16 to TRBJ1-5; the D gene is possibly TRBD1 (6 bases). This CDR3 is built from 15 residues. Germline CDR1 reads KGHSY; CDR2 reads FQNENV. V was trimmed by 2 bases and J by 5 bases, leaving 13 bases between them. In DNA, the CDR3 is TGTGCCAGCAGCCAAGGTGTACAGGGAGATCAGCCCCAGCATTTT. Translated: CASSQGVQGDQPQHF.

The rearrangement uses TRBV21-1 and TRBJ1-3; TRBD1 reflects the table's D call only, with no check against the DNA. TRBV21-1 is a listed pseudogene. This CDR3 contains 19 residues. The CDR3 sequence: CASSKCPGTGLSSGNTIYF. The CDR3 coding sequence is TGTGCCAGCAGCAAATGCCCCGGGACAGGCCTAAGCTCTGGAAACACCATATATTTT.

V gene TRBV6-4 combines with J gene TRBJ1-4, with TRBD1 matching over 8 bases. The germline V gene encodes CDR1 MRHNA and CDR2 SNTAGT. The V and J ends lost 5 bases and 3 bases, in that order; junction bases with no gene match: 2. The CDR3 runs to 14 residues. In nucleotides, the CDR3 is TGTGCCAGCAGTCCGGGACAGGCTAATGAAAAACTGTTTTTT. It codes for CASSPGQANEKLFF.

This chain links TRBV3-1 (or the pseudogene TRBV3-2) with TRBJ1-6; 7 positions match TRBD1. CDR1 and CDR2 from the germline V gene are LGHDT and YNNKEL (reference sequence). The CDR3 is 17 amino acids. V trimming: 1 base; J trimming: 7 bases; junction bases outside the gene matches: 10. In DNA, the CDR3 is TGTGCCAGCAGCCAAGTCGGCCAGGGGGAAGGAAATTCACCCCTCCACTTT. Residues: CASSQVGQGEGNSPLHF.

The rearrangement joins TRBV11-2 to TRBJ1-1; D perhaps matches TRBD1 (6 bases). From germline, CDR1 is SGHAT and CDR2 FQNNGV. The germline V and J ends were trimmed by 3 bases and 1 base, with 9 bases remaining between them. This CDR3 spans 14 amino acids. The CDR3 region has the DNA TGTGCCAGCAGCTTGACAGGTCAGAACACTGAAGCTTTCTTT. As protein: CASSLTGQNTEAFF.

The rearrangement uses TRBV7-8 and TRBJ1-6; D remains ambiguous. Per germline, CDR1 SGHVS and CDR2 FQNEAQ. The CDR3 is 14 amino acids. The V and J ends lost 1 base and 7 bases respectively, with 8 bases between them. CDR3 coding DNA: TGTGCCAGCAGCTTAGTACAGCCGAATTCACCCCTCCACTTT. Protein sequence: CASSLVQPNSPLHF.

This sequence joins TRBV19 and TRBJ1-2; no clear D. V lost 7 bases and J 4 bases, leaving 13 bases between the germline ends. Germline V gene sequence: CDR1 LNHDA, CDR2 SQIVND (reference sequence). The CDR3 loop spans 13 amino acids. As DNA, the CDR3 is TGTGCCAGTATATCGGGGTTTTCCTATGGCTACACCTTC. This codes for CASISGFSYGYTF.

V usage is TRBV7-2 and J usage is TRBJ1-5, with no clear D. Per the germline V gene, CDR1 is SGHTA and CDR2 is FQGNSA. The CDR3 sequence is 13 residues long. Between the trimmed V and J ends, which lost 5 bases and 1 base, there was a span of 6 bases. CDR3 sequence reads: CASSRGSNQPQHF. The CDR3 region has the DNA TGTGCCAGCAGCCGAGGGAGCAATCAGCCCCAGCATTTT.